This passage covers 3 T cell receptor beta chains from one sample sequenced in a study of OX40 agonist ivuxolimab in advanced cancers. Using immunoSEQ multiplex PCR, the repertoire was profiled, and TCRdb retains in-frame clones only, with some absent. Among 35,000 to 45,000 clones listed, over 80% were seen once. Sequenced here: CD4+ or CD8+ T cells sorted from blood, sampled in a trial of the OX40 agonist ivuxolimab. These receptors were taken from an adult with an advanced solid tumor such as melanoma, head and neck, liver or kidney cancer.

The chain uses TRBV6-5 and TRBJ1-2; D is uncertain. The ends were cut back, 6 bases at V and 3 bases at J, with 5 bases in the middle. There are 11 residues in the CDR3. The germline V gene encodes CDR1 MNHEY and CDR2 SVGAGI. The CDR3 nucleotides are TGTGCCAGCAGGGGGTACTATGGCTACACCTTC. Translation: CASRGYYGYTF.

The V call is TRBV9, the J call TRBJ2-3; D is ambiguous. Trimming shortened V by 2 bases and J by 2 bases, and 12 bases separated the two germline ends. The V gene's germline CDR1 is SGDLS and CDR2 YYNGEE. The length of the CDR3 is 15 residues. CDR3: CASSVTSLYTDTQYF. CDR3 sequence (DNA): TGTGCCAGCAGCGTTACGAGCCTATACACAGATACGCAGTATTTT.

This clone was seen a single time. The rearrangement links TRBV19 to TRBJ2-7; tentative D call: TRBD2 (6 bases). The CDR3 sequence is 14 residues long. The germline V gene has CDR1 LNHDA and CDR2 SQIVND (reference sequence). The V end was cut by 2 bases, the J end by 3 bases, with 11 bases between. The CDR3 sequence: CASSIRDGGYEQYF. The CDR3 nucleotides read TGTGCCAGTAGTATAAGGGACGGGGGCTACGAGCAGTACTTC.